Described below is a single TCR beta chain sequence and its context. This sample was included in a study of blood T cells in healthy people across ages. With a J-beta primer mix and a sample-barcoded 5' primer, a second PCR ran about 6 to 11 cycles. TCRdb passed the 5' RACE reads through MiXCR, listing each CDR3 protein once. The sample lists around 1,900,000 distinct CDR3 sequences; around 42% were seen once. V gave up 5 bases and J gave up 7 bases; unmatched junction bases: 18. This CDR3 is 17 amino acids long. From germline, CDR1 is DFQATT and CDR2 SNEGSKA (reference sequence). The V and J genes are TRBV20-1 and TRBJ1-5, with 9 nucleotides matching TRBD1. Sequencing was performed on blood. The clonotype comes from a human donor in good health. The CDR3 loop reads CSAGPKRKTGGGQPQHF. Written as DNA, the CDR3 is TGCAGTGCTGGACCCAAACGCAAGACAGGGGGTGGGCAGCCCCAGCATTTT.